This T cell receptor (beta chain) was profiled in a study of tumor-infiltrating lymphocytes in primary liver carcinoma. Reverse transcription of roughly 470 ng total RNA with a constant-region primer produced TCR beta cDNA. Three nested multiplex PCR rounds, a slightly modified ARM-PCR method, built the TCR beta libraries. Amplification in the first two PCR rounds was performed using TRBV1-TRBV30 forward primers and a C-beta reverse primer for 10 cycles each. MiXCR, applied by TCRdb to the multiplex PCR reads, yields one record per CDR3 protein. This table has 310,000 or so distinct CDR3 sequences, roughly three fifths appearing once. Researchers drew blood RNA from unsorted whole blood and extracted germline DNA as well. Trimming removed 6 bases from V and 4 bases from J, with 25 bases in between. This CDR3 contains 17 residues. Germline loops: CDR1 SGHNT, CDR2 YENEEA.

What was sequenced was peripheral blood. The V and J genes are TRBV11-3 and TRBJ2-7, with a possible D match to TRBD2 (5 bases). The receptor was derived from a woman in her twenties or thirties with primary liver carcinoma and hepatitis B virus infection. The CDR3 DNA reads TGTGCCAGCAGTTCTCCCCACGGATTCCGGGAAATGTACGAGCAGTACTTC. Protein sequence: CASSSPHGFREMYEQYF.